This T cell receptor (beta chain) was recorded in a study of cytomegalovirus exposure and HLA in healthy donors. The CDR3 extends over 19 amino acids. Germline-derived CDR1 and CDR2 are SGHNT and YYREEE (reference sequence). General study findings and limits: A few chains linked to CMV were shown in vitro to be specific for CMV antigens. There were some public TCRs occurring in many donors, but most TCR sequences were rare.

Healthy individuals who donated bone marrow served as the donors. Primers: 60 Vbeta forward and 13 Jbeta reverse. Repertoires were generated with immunoSEQ multiplex PCR, while TCRdb's copy carries only in-frame clones and drops some. The sample holds roughly 120,000 clones, around three quarters seen once. Remarks on this clone: Antigen: not known. Compared with germline, one end of the junction differs, possibly owing to a read error.

The sample consisted of PBMCs. J is TRBJ2-3 and V is TRBV5-4; 11 bases map to TRBD2. This clonotype was obtained from a woman aged 25 to 45 in good health and CMV-seropositive. CDR3 protein: CACSSPTALASGGRNTQYF. The CDR3, as DNA: TGTGCCTGCAGCTCCCCAACGGCCCTAGCTAGCGGGGGGAGGAATACGCAGTATTTT. The whole variable domain, filled in from reference TRBV5-4 and TRBJ2-3, reads ETGVTQSPTHLIKTRGQQVTLRCSSQSGHNTVSWYQQALGQGPQFIFQYYREEENGRGNFPPRFSGLQFPNYSSELNVNALELDDSALYLCACSSPTALASGGRNTQYFGPGTRLTVL.